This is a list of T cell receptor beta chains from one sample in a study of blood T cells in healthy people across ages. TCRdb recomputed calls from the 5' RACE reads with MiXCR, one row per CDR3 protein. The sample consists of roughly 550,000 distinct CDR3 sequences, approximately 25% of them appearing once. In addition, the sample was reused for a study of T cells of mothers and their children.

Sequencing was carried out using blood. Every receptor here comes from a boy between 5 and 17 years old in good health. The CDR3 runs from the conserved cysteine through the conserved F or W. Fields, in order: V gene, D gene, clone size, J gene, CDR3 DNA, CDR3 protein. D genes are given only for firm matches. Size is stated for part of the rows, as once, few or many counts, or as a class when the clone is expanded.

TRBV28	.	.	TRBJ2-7	TGTGCCAGCAGTTACCTCATGAGGGGGGATCACGAGCAGTACTTC	CASSYLMRGDHEQYF
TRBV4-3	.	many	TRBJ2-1	TGCGCCAGCAGCCAAGAATTCCGCGGGGGCGCGTTCAATGAGCAGTTCTTC	CASSQEFRGGAFNEQFF
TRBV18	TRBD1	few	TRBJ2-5	TGTGCCAGCGAGGGGGCAAGTTATGGAGAGACCCAGTACTTC	CASEGASYGETQYF
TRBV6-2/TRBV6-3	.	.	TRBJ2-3	TGTGCCAGCAGTTACTCGAAAATCGGCCGAGCTAGCACAGATACGCAGTATTTT	CASSYSKIGRASTDTQYF
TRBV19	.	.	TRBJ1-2	TGTGCCAGTAGGAGCCCAGGAGCCGCCTCCTATGGCTACACCTTC	CASRSPGAASYGYTF
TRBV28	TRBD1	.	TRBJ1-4	TGTGCCAGCAGTACCCGGGACAGCTTTAAAAATGAAAAACTGTTTTTT	CASSTRDSFKNEKLFF
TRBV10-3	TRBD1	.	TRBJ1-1	TGTGCCATCAGGACAGGGGAGAACACTGAAGCTTTCTTT	CAIRTGENTEAFF
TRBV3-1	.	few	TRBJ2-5	TGTGCCAGCAGCCAAAGACTAGTGGGACAAGAGACCCAGTACTTC	CASSQRLVGQETQYF
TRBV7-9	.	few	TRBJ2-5	TGTGCCAGCAGCTTGGTGTTAGGAGAGACCCAGTACTTC	CASSLVLGETQYF
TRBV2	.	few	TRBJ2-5	TGTGCCAGCAGTTTAATGACGGGCCCTCAAGAGACCCAGTACTTC	CASSLMTGPQETQYF
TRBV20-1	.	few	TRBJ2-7	TGCAGTGCTCAAAAGGGACATCTCTTGGCCTACGGGCAGTACTTC	CSAQKGHLLAYGQYF
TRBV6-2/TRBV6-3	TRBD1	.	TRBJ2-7	TGTGCCAGCAGCAAGAGGACAGGGCGCCACTACGAGCAGTACTTC	CASSKRTGRHYEQYF
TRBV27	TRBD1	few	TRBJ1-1	TGTGCCAGCACCCCAGGGGGGGGCACTGAAGCTTTCTTT	CASTPGGGTEAFF
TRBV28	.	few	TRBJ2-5	TGTGCCAGCCGAGGCAGACAGTTCCAAGAGACCCAGTACTTC	CASRGRQFQETQYF
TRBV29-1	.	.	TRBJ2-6	TGCAGCGTTGCGAACCGATCTGGGGCCAACGTCCTGACTTTC	CSVANRSGANVLTF
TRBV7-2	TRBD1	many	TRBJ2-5	TGTGCCAGCAGCTTAGGCCCTCGGACAGGGGCAGAGACCCAGTACTTC	CASSLGPRTGAETQYF
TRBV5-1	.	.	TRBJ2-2	TGCGCCAGCAGTTTAACAGAGTCGAACACCGGGGAGCTGTTTTTT	CASSLTESNTGELFF
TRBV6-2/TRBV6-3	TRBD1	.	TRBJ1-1	TGTGCCAGCAGTTACTGGGGACAGGGCGAAGCTTTCTTT	CASSYWGQGEAFF
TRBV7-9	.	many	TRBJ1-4	TGTGCCAGCAGCATGACAGCCTCTTATGAAAAACTGTTTTTT	CASSMTASYEKLFF
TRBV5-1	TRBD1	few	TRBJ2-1	TGCGCCAGCAGCTTAAGGGGGCGACACAATGAGCAGTTCTTC	CASSLRGRHNEQFF
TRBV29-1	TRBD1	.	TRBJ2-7	TGCAGCGTTGAGGGGGGGACAGGGCGCGAGCAGTACTTC	CSVEGGTGREQYF
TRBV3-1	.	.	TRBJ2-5	TGTGCCAGCAGCCGGGACTCGCTTGGGGCAGAGACCCAGCACTTC	CASSRDSLGAETQHF
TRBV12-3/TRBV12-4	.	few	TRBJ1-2	TGTGCCAGCAGTTTTGACTCCTCTTTCTATGGCTACACCTTC	CASSFDSSFYGYTF
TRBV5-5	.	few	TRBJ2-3	TGTGCCAGCAGCCGGAATCGAGGTCTTGATACGCAGTATTTT	CASSRNRGLDTQYF
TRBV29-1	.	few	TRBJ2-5	TGCAGCGTTGTCGCCACTACCAAAGAGACCCAGTACTTC	CSVVATTKETQYF
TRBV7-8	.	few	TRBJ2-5	TGTGCCAGCAGCTTATATACAGTAGAGACCCAGTACTTC	CASSLYTVETQYF
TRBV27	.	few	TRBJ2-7	TGTGCCAGCAGTAACCTCCTCTACGAGCAGTACTTC	CASSNLLYEQYF
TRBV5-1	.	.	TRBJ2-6	TGCGCCAGCAGCTCACAGACAGGTGGCTTCGGTGGGGCCAACGTCCTGACTTTC	CASSSQTGGFGGANVLTF
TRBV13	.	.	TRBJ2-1	TGTGCCAGCAGCTCAGCCTCTAGACAGCATGTTGAGCAGTTCTTC	CASSSASRQHVEQFF
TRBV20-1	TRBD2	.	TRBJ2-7	TGCAGTGCTACAAGAGCGGGGCCCTCCTACGAGCAGTACTTC	CSATRAGPSYEQYF
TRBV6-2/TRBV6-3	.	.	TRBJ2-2	TGTGCCAGCAAGCCCGGAGGGGGTAAGATCGGGGAGCTGTTTTTT	CASKPGGGKIGELFF
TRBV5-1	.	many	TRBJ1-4	TGCGCCAGCAGCTTAGTGTTGCAAAGTGAAAAACTGTTTTTT	CASSLVLQSEKLFF
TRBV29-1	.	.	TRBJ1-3	TGCAGCGCTTCCGGGACCGATGGAAACACCATATATTTT	CSASGTDGNTIYF
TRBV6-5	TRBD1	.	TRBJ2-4	TGTGCCTCACAGGGGGCGGAAAACATTCAGTACTTC	CASQGAENIQYF
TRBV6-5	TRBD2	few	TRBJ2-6	TGTGCCAGCAGTTACTCCCGGACTAGCGGGAGGGCTGGGGCCAACGTCCTGACTTTC	CASSYSRTSGRAGANVLTF
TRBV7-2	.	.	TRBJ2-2	TGTGCCAGCAGCTTCCAGAACGGGGAGCTGTTTTTT	CASSFQNGELFF
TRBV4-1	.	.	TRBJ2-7	TGCGCCAGCAGCCATGCAGGGGATTTCTACGAGCAGTACTTC	CASSHAGDFYEQYF
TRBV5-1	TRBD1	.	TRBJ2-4	TGCGCCAGCAGCTACAACAGGGGCGGAAACATTCAGTACTTC	CASSYNRGGNIQYF
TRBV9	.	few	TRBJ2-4	TGTGCCAGCAGCGTAGGATCCCGCGGGGCCAAAAACATTCAGTACTTC	CASSVGSRGAKNIQYF
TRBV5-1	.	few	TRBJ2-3	TGCGCCAGCAGCTTGGACGATTGGACAGATACGCAGTATTTT	CASSLDDWTDTQYF
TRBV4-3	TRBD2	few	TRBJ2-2	TGCGCCAGCAGCCAATTAGGACTAGCGGCGAACACCGGGGAGCTGTTTTTT	CASSQLGLAANTGELFF
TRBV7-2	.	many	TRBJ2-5	TGTGCCAGCAGCTCATATTACAGGGACCAAGAGACCCAGTACTTC	CASSSYYRDQETQYF
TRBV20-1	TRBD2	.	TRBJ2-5	TGCAGTGCTAAACTAGCGGGGACTCAAGAGACCCAGTACTTC	CSAKLAGTQETQYF
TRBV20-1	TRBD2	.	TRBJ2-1	TGCAGTGCTGATCAGTACCTTAGCGGGGGGCCCTACAATGAGCAGTTCTTC	CSADQYLSGGPYNEQFF
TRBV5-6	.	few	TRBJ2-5	TGTGCCAGCAGCTCGGACGCATCGGAGACCCAGTACTTC	CASSSDASETQYF
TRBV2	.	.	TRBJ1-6	TGTGCCAGCAAAGAACAGCCGGACAATTCACCCCTCCACTTT	CASKEQPDNSPLHF
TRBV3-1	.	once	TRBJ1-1	TGTGCCAGCAGCCAAGAGGCAGGGAAGACTGAAGCTTTCTTT	CASSQEAGKTEAFF
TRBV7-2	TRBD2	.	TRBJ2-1	TGTGCCAGCAGCCCCACTAGCGGGATCGCCTATGAGCAGTTCTTC	CASSPTSGIAYEQFF
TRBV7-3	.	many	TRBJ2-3	TGTGCCAGCAGTCCCGGGGCCTCTGCAGATACGCAGTATTTT	CASSPGASADTQYF
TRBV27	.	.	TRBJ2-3	TGTGCCAGCAGTCGAAATGGGCCATTCAAAGATACGCAGTATTTT	CASSRNGPFKDTQYF
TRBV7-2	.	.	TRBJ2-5	TGTGCCAGCAGCTTAGCGATGCCTGGGCAAGAGACCCAGTACTTC	CASSLAMPGQETQYF
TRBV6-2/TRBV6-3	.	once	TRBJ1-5	TGTGCCAGCAGTTACCCTGTGGGGAACGCGCCCCAGCATTTT	CASSYPVGNAPQHF
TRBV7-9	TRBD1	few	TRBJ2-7	TGTGCCAGCAGCTTAGTTGTGACAGGGATTGACGAGCAGTACTTC	CASSLVVTGIDEQYF
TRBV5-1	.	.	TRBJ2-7	TGCGCATCTTCAAAGGCTACTAGCTCCTACGAGCAGTACTTC	CASSKATSSYEQYF
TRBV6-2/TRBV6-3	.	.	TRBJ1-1	TGTGCCAGCAGTATCGGACGGCGTGGGGCTGAAGCTTTCTTT	CASSIGRRGAEAFF